The present T cell receptor (beta chain) was sequenced within a study of T cell responses to AZD1222 COVID-19 vaccine. Study context: Second doses were pooled across both intervals (about 4 or about 12 weeks).

Concerning this clone itself: Its antigen is undetermined.

Assay used: immunoSEQ multiplex PCR; TCRdb lists only in-frame clones, some missing. The sample includes more than 70,000 clones, under 95% seen only once; the top ten take 3.5% to 5%. Overall study results and limits: Increased Spike-specific TCR breadth and depth were observed after two AZD1222 doses.

This TCR was sampled from an adult in good health. Sequenced material: peripheral blood, taken on day 0 of AZD1222 vaccination.

The CDR3 protein is CASSPTGRSMNTEAFF. The DNA of the CDR3 is TGTGCCAGCAGTCCGACGGGGCGCAGCATGAACACTGAAGCTTTCTTT. The V and J genes are TRBV27 and TRBJ1-1; possible D gene TRBD1, 5 bases. CDR3 size: 16 residues. V gave up 5 bases and J gave up 0 bases, with 16 bases separating them. Germline V gene data show CDR1 as MNHEY and CDR2 as SMNVEV (reference sequence).